The clone carrying this T cell receptor (beta chain) was counted between two and nine times. The antigen is not known. The sample belongs to a study of T-cell memory formation after mild COVID-19. Study-level points and caveats: The study found contracting CD4+ clones mainly in CM and EM and contracting CD8+ clones in EMRA. Within pre-infection memory, some responding clones were found, suggesting cross-reactive memory joined.

Via MiXCR, TCRdb re-called the 5' RACE reads, giving one row per CDR3 protein. Among 550,000 to 650,000 distinct CDR3 sequences listed, around 15% were seen once. V lost 6 bases to trimming and J lost 5 bases; unmatched junction nucleotides: 9. This CDR3 is 13 amino acids long. In germline, CDR1 is SQVTM, CDR2 ANQGSEA. Sequenced sample: PBMCs or a T cell subset sorted from them (not recorded which). The TCR sequence derives from an adult woman who had mild COVID-19 (a few samples of this study predate the infection). Cell type and time point are not known. The V gene is TRBV29-1, the J gene TRBJ2-5; 7 nucleotides match TRBD2. In DNA, the CDR3 is TGCAGCGTGGAGGGACTAACAGAGGAGACCCAGTACTTC. Protein sequence: CSVEGLTEETQYF.